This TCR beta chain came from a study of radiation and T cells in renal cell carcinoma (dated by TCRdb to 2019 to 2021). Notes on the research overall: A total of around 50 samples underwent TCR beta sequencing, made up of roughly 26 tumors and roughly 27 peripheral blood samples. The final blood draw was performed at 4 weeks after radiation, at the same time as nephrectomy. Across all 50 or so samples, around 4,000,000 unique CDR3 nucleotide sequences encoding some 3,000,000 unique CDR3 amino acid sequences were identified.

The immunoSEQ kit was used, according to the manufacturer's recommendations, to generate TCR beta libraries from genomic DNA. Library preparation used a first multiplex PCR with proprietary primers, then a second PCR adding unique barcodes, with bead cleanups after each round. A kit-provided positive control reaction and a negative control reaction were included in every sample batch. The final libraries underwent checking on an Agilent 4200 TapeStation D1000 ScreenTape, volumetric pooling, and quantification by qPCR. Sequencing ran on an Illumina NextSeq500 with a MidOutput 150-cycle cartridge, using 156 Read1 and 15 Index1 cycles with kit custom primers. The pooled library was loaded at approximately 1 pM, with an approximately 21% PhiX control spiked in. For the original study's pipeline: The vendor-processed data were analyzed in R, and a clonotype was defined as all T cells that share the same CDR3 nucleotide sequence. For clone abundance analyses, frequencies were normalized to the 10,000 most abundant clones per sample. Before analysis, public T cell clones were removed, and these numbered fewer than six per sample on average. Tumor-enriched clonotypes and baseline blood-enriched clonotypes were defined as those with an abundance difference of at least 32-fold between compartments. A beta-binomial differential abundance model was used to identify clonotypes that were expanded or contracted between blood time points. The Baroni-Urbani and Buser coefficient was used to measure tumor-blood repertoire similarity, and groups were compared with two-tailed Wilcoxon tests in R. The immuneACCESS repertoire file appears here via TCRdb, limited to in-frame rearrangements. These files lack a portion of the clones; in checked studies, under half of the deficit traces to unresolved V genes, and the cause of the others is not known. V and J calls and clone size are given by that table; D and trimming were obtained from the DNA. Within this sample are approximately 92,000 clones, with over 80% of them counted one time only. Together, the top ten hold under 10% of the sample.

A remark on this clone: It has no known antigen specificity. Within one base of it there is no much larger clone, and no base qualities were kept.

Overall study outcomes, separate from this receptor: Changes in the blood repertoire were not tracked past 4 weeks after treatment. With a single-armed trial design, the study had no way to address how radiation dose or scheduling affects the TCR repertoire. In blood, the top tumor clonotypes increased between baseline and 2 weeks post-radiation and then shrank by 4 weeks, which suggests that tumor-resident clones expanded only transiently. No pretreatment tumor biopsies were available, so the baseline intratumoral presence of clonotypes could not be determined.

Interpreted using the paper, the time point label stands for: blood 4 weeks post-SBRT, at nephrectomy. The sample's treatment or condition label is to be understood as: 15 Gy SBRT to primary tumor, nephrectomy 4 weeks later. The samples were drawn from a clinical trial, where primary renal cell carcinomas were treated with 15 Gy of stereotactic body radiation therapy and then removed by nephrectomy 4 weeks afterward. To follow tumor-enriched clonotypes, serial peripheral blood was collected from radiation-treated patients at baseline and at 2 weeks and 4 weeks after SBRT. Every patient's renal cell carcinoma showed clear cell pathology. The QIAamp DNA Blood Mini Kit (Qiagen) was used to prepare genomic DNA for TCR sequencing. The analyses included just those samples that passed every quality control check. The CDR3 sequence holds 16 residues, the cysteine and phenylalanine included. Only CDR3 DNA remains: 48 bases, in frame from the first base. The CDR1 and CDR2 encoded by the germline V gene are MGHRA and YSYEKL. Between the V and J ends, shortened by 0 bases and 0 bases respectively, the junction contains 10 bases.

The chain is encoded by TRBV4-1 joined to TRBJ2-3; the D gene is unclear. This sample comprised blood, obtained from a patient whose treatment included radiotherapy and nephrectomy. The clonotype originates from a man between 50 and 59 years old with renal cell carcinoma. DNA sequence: TGCGCCAGCAGCCAAGAAGGGTTGCAGAGCACAGATACGCAGTATTTT. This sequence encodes CASSQEGLQSTDTQYF.